This T cell receptor (beta chain) was identified in a study of breast tumors, draining lymph nodes, adjacent tissues. Findings of the study overall: Compared with lymph nodes, tumors were less diverse; compared with nontumor tissue, more.

The CDR3 runs 15 residues. With 6 bases clipped from V and 4 bases from J, the junction kept 9 bases outside the gene matches. Looked up from germline, CDR1 is KGHSH and CDR2 is LQKENI. Each CDR3 protein is one row after TCRdb ran MiXCR on the multiplex PCR reads. Among some 65,000 distinct CDR3 sequences listed, approximately 47% were seen once. At least ten counts were recorded for this clonotype. Its antigen is unknown. The genes are TRBV18 and TRBJ1-2, with 9 bases that match TRBD1. Sequenced sample: breast tumor tissue. The sequence derives from a female donor with breast cancer. Some clones in this sample may be carry-over from other donors' samples. CDR3 sequence reads: CASSQVETGGYGYTF. The CDR3 DNA reads as TGTGCCAGCTCGCAAGTCGAGACAGGGGGCTATGGCTACACCTTC.